This passage covers 3 T cell receptor beta chains from one sample sequenced in a study of PD-1 blockade in classical Hodgkin lymphoma (dated by TCRdb to 2020 to 2022). Libraries were prepared through the immunoSEQ multiplex PCR assay. Here the immuneACCESS table is served through TCRdb, limited to in-frame sequences with V and J called. Missing clones are a known gap in these copies; in checked studies unresolved V genes cover under half, and the rest lacks a known reason. In this sample the table shows approximately 27,000 clones, over 75% of which occur a single time. The ten largest make up roughly 2.6% of the sample. The time point label, read with the paper, signifies: cycle 1 day 1 (C1D1), immediately before nivolumab initiation. All trial patients had relapsed after autologous stem cell transplantation, with cohorts A, B and C differing in prior brentuximab vedotin exposure. The sample consisted of peripheral blood mononuclear cells (PBMCs), taken at baseline. These receptors all stem from a human donor with classical Hodgkin lymphoma.

This clone was seen once. This chain uses TRBV7-9 with TRBJ2-5, with TRBD1 identical over 10 bases. Germline lookup yields CDR1 SEHNR and CDR2 FQNEAQ (reference sequence). The J segment lost 4 bases and the V segment lost 6 bases, leaving 5 bases of the junction unmatched. The CDR3 runs to 14 residues. This CDR3 reads CASRDRGHGETQYF. The CDR3 DNA is TGTGCCAGCAGAGACAGGGGGCATGGAGAGACCCAGTACTTC.

The chain has TRBV5-1 and TRBJ2-3; D is uncertain. V shed 0 bases and J shed 3 bases, with 8 bases lying between them. CDR3 length equals 14 residues. Looked up from germline, CDR1 is SGHRS and CDR2 is YFSETQ. CDR3 in DNA: TGCGCCAGCAGCTTGGCCTTGGAGACAGATACGCAGTATTTT. Translation: CASSLALETDTQYF.

The CDR3 DNA reads TGCGCCAGCAGCTTGAGGACTAGCACAGATACGCAGTATTTT. The encoded protein is CASSLRTSTDTQYF. This chain joins TRBV5-1 and TRBJ2-3, with TRBD2 as a possible D gene (5 bases). Germline assignment: CDR1 SGHRS and CDR2 YFSETQ. The CDR3 runs 14 residues. V was trimmed by 1 base and J by 0 bases, leaving 6 bases between them.